This TCR beta chain was identified in a study of cytomegalovirus exposure and HLA in healthy donors. Study-level information: Within an early data release were approximately 85 million unique TCRs drawn from HLA-typed donors.

The primer mix had 60 Vbeta and 13 Jbeta primers. Only in-frame clones appear in the TCRdb table, and some are missing; sequencing was by immunoSEQ multiplex PCR. Of under 200,000 clones in the sample, approximately 85% were seen once. CDR1 SEHNR and CDR2 FQNEAQ come from the germline V gene (reference sequence). V lost 1 base, J lost 2 bases, and 6 bases stayed unmatched. The CDR3 loop spans 16 amino acids. This clonotype was obtained from a girl aged 2 to 9 in good health and CMV-seropositive. Sequenced input: PBMCs. This chain connects TRBV7-9 to TRBJ2-3, with 7 nucleotides matching TRBD2. CDR3 amino acids: CASSLVLAAYTDTQYF. The CDR3 nucleotides read TGTGCCAGCAGCTTAGTTCTAGCGGCTTACACAGATACGCAGTATTTT.